This is a list of T cell receptor beta chains from one sample in a study of vaccination and CD4 T cells after COVID-19. No antigen has been assigned to these receptors. Each CDR3 protein gets one entry after TCRdb re-called the PCR reads with MiXCR. The sample consists of about 21,000 distinct CDR3 sequences, less than 40% of them appearing once. This specimen was CD4+ T cells from blood, cultured in vitro, taken about 7 months after SARS-CoV-2 vaccination. The origin of the receptors is a human donor who had recovered from COVID-19. Each CDR3 is given with its conserved first and last residue. A D gene is named only where the DNA matches it firmly. Clone size is not always given. Where it is, it says once, few, many or a class for expanded clones.

NA,NA,TRBV28,TRBJ1-5,CGSSSTGKVDQPQHF,TGTGGCAGCAGTTCTACAGGTAAAGTGGATCAGCCCCAGCATTTT
NA,NA,TRBV5-4,TRBJ2-7,CASSLEALGGSYEQYF,TGTGCCAGCAGCCTGGAAGCCCTCGGAGGCTCCTACGAGCAGTACTTC
NA,few,TRBV20-1,TRBJ2-5,CSARDQEGRGTSIGETQYF,TGCAGTGCTAGAGATCAAGAGGGGCGCGGGACTTCCATTGGGGAGACCCAGTACTTC
NA,once,TRBV7-9,TRBJ2-4,CASSMPGGAKNIQYF,TGTGCCAGCAGCATGCCGGGTGGAGCCAAAAACATTCAGTACTTC
NA,few,TRBV24-1,TRBJ2-6,CATSAPGLSGANVLTF,TGTGCCACCAGTGCTCCGGGACTCTCTGGGGCCAACGTCCTGACTTTC
NA,medium-sized,TRBV6-1,TRBJ1-5,CASSISSGQPQHF,TGTGCCAGCAGTATAAGTTCGGGTCAGCCCCAGCATTTT
NA,NA,TRBV7-2,TRBJ1-6,CASSSWTPLHF,TGTGCCAGCAGCTCCTGGACGCCCCTCCACTTT
TRBD2,NA,TRBV12-3/TRBV12-4,TRBJ2-3,CASSLPLLAGGRTDTQYF,TGTGCCAGCAGCTTACCGCTACTAGCGGGAGGCCGCACAGATACGCAGTATTTT
TRBD2,NA,TRBV28,TRBJ2-7,CASSTIGTRSSRFSYEQYF,TGTGCCAGCAGTACGATCGGGACTAGATCCAGCAGGTTCTCCTACGAGCAGTACTTC
NA,few,TRBV7-2,TRBJ2-7,CASSLMRELVSEQYF,TGTGCCAGCAGCTTAATGAGGGAGTTGGTCTCCGAGCAGTACTTC
NA,NA,TRBV27,TRBJ2-5,CASSLSAGWAAQGAQYF,TGTGCCAGCAGTTTATCTGCGGGGTGGGCGGCTCAAGGGGCCCAGTACTTC